One and the same sample provided the 27 T cell receptor beta chains below, sequenced in a study of low-dose radiotherapy and immunotherapy resistance in tumors. Primers used for first-strand cDNA, a TRAV- and TRBV-specific set, covered both alpha and beta chains. With a V-primer adapter and a constant-region primer, TCRs were amplified for roughly 21 PCR cycles. TCRdb processed the reads anew with MiXCR; each CDR3 protein has one entry. This table holds around 9,000 distinct CDR3 sequences, 69% found once. The receptors derive from a human donor with advanced metastatic prostate, ovarian, gallbladder or colorectal cancer (not recorded which). This table probably holds off-target reads from a library built for another chain.

The chain joins TRBV21-1 to TRBJ2-1; the DNA was not compared with TRBD1, the D call given in the table. TRBV21-1 is described as a pseudogene. This CDR3 spans 19 amino acids. CDR3 sequence reads: CASSKDGQGPREGYNEQFF. CDR3 sequence (DNA): TGTGCCAGCAGCAAAGACGGACAGGGACCCCGTGAGGGGTACAATGAGCAGTTCTTC.

This clonotype turned up a few times. CDR3 sequence (DNA): TGCGCCAGCAGCCCGGATGCTGTAGGGCCCTACGAGCAGTACTTC. Its protein is CASSPDAVGPYEQYF. The chain is built from TRBV5-1 and TRBJ2-7, with D unclear. Trimming removed 4 bases at V and 2 bases at J, with 16 bases between. The length of the CDR3 is 15 residues. Germline CDR1 reads SGHRS; CDR2 reads YFSETQ.

V is TRBV28 and J is TRBJ1-1, with no clear D. The CDR3 is made up of 13 amino acids. V lost 6 bases to trimming and J lost 4 bases, with 12 bases between them. CDR1 is MDHEN and CDR2 is SYDVKM in the germline V gene. The CDR3 spells CASRGGLGTEAFF. In nucleotides, the CDR3 is TGTGCCAGCAGGGGTGGGCTGGGCACTGAAGCTTTCTTT.

In its sample, this clonotype was seen a few times. V gene TRBV9 combines with J gene TRBJ2-5, with 7 bases lining up with TRBD2. Looked up from germline, CDR1 is SGDLS and CDR2 is YYNGEE. CDR3 length: 15 residues. With 1 base clipped from V and 1 base from J, the junction kept 4 bases outside the gene matches. CDR3 nucleotides: TGTGCCAGCAGCGTAAAGCGGGGTACCCAAGAGACCCAGTACTTC. Amino acid sequence: CASSVKRGTQETQYF.

The rearrangement joins TRBV28 to TRBJ2-3; D call uncertain. Trimming took off 2 bases at V and 4 bases at J, with 4 bases between the two ends. Germline lookup yields CDR1 MDHEN and CDR2 SYDVKM. The CDR3 is made up of 12 amino acids. This chain's CDR3 is CASSLGADTQYF. CDR3 nucleotides: TGTGCCAGCAGTTTAGGGGCAGATACGCAGTATTTT.

The sample holds a few counts of this clonotype. The rearrangement joins TRBV11-2 to TRBJ2-7; D ambiguous. Germline V gene data show CDR1 as SGHAT and CDR2 as FQNNGV. Trimming cost V 8 bases and J 1 base, with 9 bases left between them. CDR3 length: 12 amino acids. CDR3: CASLGRSYEQYF. For the CDR3, the DNA is TGTGCCAGCCTGGGCAGGTCCTACGAGCAGTACTTC.

This rearrangement joins TRBV9 to TRBJ1-6; D not resolved. The CDR3 runs to 14 residues. Germline CDR1 reads SGDLS; CDR2 reads YYNGEE. V lost 0 bases, J lost 3 bases, and 4 bases lay in between. As DNA, the CDR3 is TGTGCCAGCAGCGTAGGGGTCTATAATTCACCCCTCCACTTT. Protein sequence: CASSVGVYNSPLHF. The whole variable domain, remainder taken from reference TRBV9 and TRBJ1-6, is DSGVTQTPKHLITATGQRVTLRCSPRSGDLSVYWYQQSLDQGLQFLIQYYNGEERAKGNILERFSAQQFPDLHSELNLSSLELGDSALYFCASSVGVYNSPLHFGNGTRLTVT.

This chain links TRBV28 with TRBJ1-5; D may be TRBD1 (6 bases). From germline, CDR1 is MDHEN and CDR2 SYDVKM. Trimming took 6 bases from V and 7 from J, leaving 16 bases between them. CDR3 length: 14 residues. The CDR3: CASRGGGTGQPQHF. CDR3 nucleotides: TGTGCCAGCAGGGGGGGGGGCACGGGACAGCCCCAGCATTTT.

The V gene is TRBV6-6, the J gene TRBJ2-7, with 12 positions matching TRBD1. The CDR3 runs to 15 residues. V dropped 1 base and J dropped 6; count of bases not matched to a gene: 4. Germline V gene sequence: CDR1 MNHNY, CDR2 SVGAGI (reference sequence). CDR3 nucleotide sequence: TGTGCCAGCAGTTACTGTGGGACAGGGGGCTGCGAGCAGTACTTC. Amino acids: CASSYCGTGGCEQYF.

CDR3 protein: CASSPLNGNTEAFF. The CDR3 DNA sequence: TGTGCCAGCTCACCGTTGAATGGGAACACTGAAGCTTTCTTT. The chain is built from TRBV18 and TRBJ1-1, with no clear D. With 3 bases removed from V and 1 base from J, the gap between germline ends came to 9 bases. CDR1 and CDR2 (germline): KGHSH, LQKENI. CDR3 length: 14 amino acids.

V usage is TRBV18 and J usage is TRBJ2-7; D possibly corresponds to TRBD1 (5 bases). The germline V gene encodes CDR1 KGHSH and CDR2 LQKENI. Trimming took off 8 bases at V and 6 bases at J, with 17 bases between the two ends. This CDR3 region has 13 residues. CDR3: CASTDKANGEQYF. The CDR3 nucleotides are TGTGCCAGCACGGACAAGGCCAACGGCGAGCAGTACTTC.

J is TRBJ2-7 and V is TRBV5-6; 9 bases align to TRBD1. V was pared by 4 bases and J by 3 bases, with 11 bases of the junction left unmatched. CDR3 length: 16 amino acids. The germline V gene has CDR1 SGHDT and CDR2 YYEEEE. The CDR3 DNA reads TGTGCCAGCAGCGCCTACTCCACAGGGGGCGACTACGAGCAGTACTTC. Protein: CASSAYSTGGDYEQYF.

This chain connects TRBV2 to TRBJ2-1, with a possible D match to TRBD2 (6 bases). Germline assignment: CDR1 SNHLY and CDR2 FYNNEI. V was trimmed by 3 bases and J by 6 bases, leaving 15 bases between them. The CDR3 covers 15 residues. This CDR3 reads CASSDPPRGSNEQFF. The CDR3 DNA follows: TGTGCCAGCAGTGACCCTCCACGGGGGAGCAATGAGCAGTTCTTC.

The V and J genes are TRBV4-1 and TRBJ1-1, with D unclear. The CDR3 covers 17 residues. V lost 6 bases, J lost 0 bases, and 20 bases lay in between. The germline V gene encodes CDR1 MGHRA and CDR2 YSYEKL. This CDR3 reads CASRQRPSDGLNTEAFF. In DNA, the CDR3 is TGCGCCAGCAGACAGCGGCCGTCGGACGGATTGAACACTGAAGCTTTCTTT.

This chain links TRBV20-1 with TRBJ2-1, with 12 bases lining up with TRBD1. The junction had 9 bases not matched to a gene; V was cut back by 3 bases and J by 0 bases. Per the germline V gene, CDR1 is DFQATT and CDR2 is SNEGSKA (reference sequence). The CDR3 sequence is 18 residues long. CDR3 region: CSASGTGGFDRSYNEQFF. DNA for the CDR3: TGCAGTGCTAGTGGGACAGGGGGCTTTGATCGCTCCTACAATGAGCAGTTCTTC.

The CDR3 sequence is CASSQAPGTSTYEQYF. CDR3 DNA sequence: TGTGCCAGCAGCCAGGCACCCGGGACTAGTACCTACGAGCAGTACTTC. The V gene is TRBV5-5, the J gene TRBJ2-7, with TRBD2 matching over 8 bases. The CDR3 totals 16 residues. Germline lookup yields CDR1 SGHKS and CDR2 YYEKEE (reference sequence). Trimming took 4 bases from V and 2 from J; bases not matched to a gene: 11.

In its sample, this clonotype was seen a few times. V usage is TRBV5-6 and J usage is TRBJ2-5; 11 nucleotides agree with TRBD2. CDR3 size: 16 residues. Germline values: CDR1 SGHDT, CDR2 YYEEEE. With V trimmed by 0 bases and J by 4 bases, 5 bases remained unmatched. Here the CDR3 reads CASSLAALAGGETQYF. Written as DNA, the CDR3 is TGTGCCAGCAGCTTGGCTGCTCTAGCGGGGGGAGAGACCCAGTACTTC.

This chain connects TRBV2 to TRBJ2-6; 8 bases align to TRBD1. Losses at the gene ends were 6 bases for V and 0 bases for J; bases not matched to a gene: 13. Germline V gene data show CDR1 as SNHLY and CDR2 as FYNNEI. This CDR3 has 19 residues. CDR3 nucleotide sequence: TGTGCCAGCAGGACAACACAGGGGGTTGGCAGCTCTGGGGCCAACGTCCTGACTTTC. Amino acids: CASRTTQGVGSSGANVLTF.

This sequence joins TRBV28 and TRBJ1-4; tentative D call: TRBD1 (5 bases). The CDR3 has 15 amino acids. Germline V gene lookup returns CDR1 MDHEN and CDR2 SYDVKM. V dropped 6 bases and J dropped 4 bases, with 15 bases sitting between them. The CDR3: CASRGGAGFNEKLFF. DNA for the CDR3: TGTGCCAGCAGGGGTGGGGCAGGATTTAATGAAAAACTGTTTTTT.

This clonotype occurred a few times. The chain joins TRBV7-9 to TRBJ2-3; D may be TRBD2 (7 bases). Germline CDR1 is SEHNR and CDR2 is FQNEAQ (reference sequence). This CDR3 comprises 15 residues. Trimming left V 2 bases short and J 4 bases short, with 13 bases between. The CDR3 DNA is TGTGCCAGCAGCTTACGGGGGGCCGGTGCAGATACGCAGTATTTT. Translation: CASSLRGAGADTQYF. Variable domain in full (rest from reference TRBV7-9 and TRBJ2-3): DTGVSQNPRHKITKRGQNVTFRCDPISEHNRLYWYRQTLGQGPEFLTYFQNEAQLEKSRLLSDRFSAERPKGSFSTLEIQRTEQGDSAMYLCASSLRGAGADTQYFGPGTRLTVL.

This clonotype was seen more than once but under ten times. The chain recombines TRBV6-1 with TRBJ2-1; TRBD2 agrees at 9 bases. V shed 0 bases, J shed 10 bases, and the junction held 16 bases outside the gene matches. Germline CDR1 and CDR2: MNHNS and SASEGT. This CDR3 has 18 residues. The CDR3 coding sequence is TGTGCCAGCAGTGAAGCGGTCCTTGGGCGGGGGGGCGGTACGGAGCAGTTCTTC. Translated: CASSEAVLGRGGGTEQFF.

The chain is built from TRBV11-2 and TRBJ1-1; 7 nucleotides align to TRBD1. Germline assignment: CDR1 SGHAT and CDR2 FQNNGV. Germline trimming cut 4 bases from V and 1 base from J; bases unmatched to any gene: 0. The CDR3 consists of 13 residues. CDR3 sequence: CASSYRGNTEAFF. CDR3 coding DNA: TGTGCCAGCAGCTACAGGGGGAACACTGAAGCTTTCTTT.

The rearrangement links TRBV18 to TRBJ2-5, with TRBD1 as a possible D gene (5 bases). CDR1 is KGHSH, CDR2 LQKENI, per germline. The CDR3 totals 14 residues. The V gene lost 3 bases and the J gene lost 5 bases, with 13 bases spanning the gap. The CDR3 spells CASSPVTGPETQYF. The CDR3 bases are TGTGCCAGCTCACCGGTTACAGGTCCGGAGACCCAGTACTTC.

J is TRBJ2-7 and V is TRBV29-1, with TRBD1 matching 7 bases. Trimming removed 4 bases from V and 2 bases from J; junction bases left unmatched: 5. Germline CDR1 reads SQVTM; CDR2 reads ANQGSEA. The CDR3 is made up of 13 amino acids. In DNA, the CDR3 is TGCAGCGTTGTGACAGGGACGACCTACGAGCAGTACTTC. The encoded protein is CSVVTGTTYEQYF.

The genes are TRBV29-1 and TRBJ2-3; 11 bases match TRBD2. This CDR3 comprises 13 residues. Germline trimming cut 7 bases from V and 2 bases from J; bases unmatched to any gene: 2. The germline CDR1 and CDR2 sequences are SQVTM and ANQGSEA. This CDR3 reads CSAGLAATDTQYF. In DNA, the CDR3 is TGCAGCGCGGGACTAGCGGCCACAGATACGCAGTATTTT.

The chain employs TRBV11-2 and TRBJ2-3; 7 positions match TRBD1. CDR3 length: 15 residues. Germline lookup yields CDR1 SGHAT and CDR2 FQNNGV. The V segment lost 2 bases and the J segment 5 bases; nucleotides outside the gene matches: 7. The CDR3 is CASSLLARGIDTQYF. DNA of the CDR3: TGTGCCAGCAGCTTACTGGCCAGGGGGATAGATACGCAGTATTTT.

The chain combines TRBV4-2 with TRBJ2-1, with D possibly matching TRBD1 (5 bases). Germline-derived CDR1 and CDR2 are LGHNA and YNFKEQ. CDR3 length: 15 residues. The ends were cut back, 0 bases at V and 3 bases at J, with 9 bases in the middle. Here the CDR3 reads CASSQDVQGYNEQFF. The CDR3 DNA follows: TGTGCCAGCAGCCAAGATGTCCAGGGCTACAATGAGCAGTTCTTC.